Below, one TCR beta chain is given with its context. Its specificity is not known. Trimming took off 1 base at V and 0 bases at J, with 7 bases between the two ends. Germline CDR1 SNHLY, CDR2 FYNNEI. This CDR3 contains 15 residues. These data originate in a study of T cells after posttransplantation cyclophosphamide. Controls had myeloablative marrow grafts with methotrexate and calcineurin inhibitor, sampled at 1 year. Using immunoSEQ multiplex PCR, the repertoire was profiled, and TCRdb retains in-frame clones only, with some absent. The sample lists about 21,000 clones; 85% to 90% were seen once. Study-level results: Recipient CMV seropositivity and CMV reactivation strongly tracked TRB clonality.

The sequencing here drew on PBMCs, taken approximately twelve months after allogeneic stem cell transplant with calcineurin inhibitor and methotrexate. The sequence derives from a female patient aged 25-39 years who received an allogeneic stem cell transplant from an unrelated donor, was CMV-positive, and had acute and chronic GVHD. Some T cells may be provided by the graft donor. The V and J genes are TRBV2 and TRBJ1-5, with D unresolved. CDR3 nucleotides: TGTGCCAGCAGTGAAGGGCCGAATAGCAATCAGCCCCAGCATTTT. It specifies CASSEGPNSNQPQHF. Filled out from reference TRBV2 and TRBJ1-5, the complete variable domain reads EPEVTQTPSHQVTQMGQEVILRCVPISNHLYFYWYRQILGQKVEFLVSFYNNEISEKSEIFDDQFSVERPDGSNFTLKIRSTKLEDSAMYFCASSEGPNSNQPQHFGDGTRLSIL.